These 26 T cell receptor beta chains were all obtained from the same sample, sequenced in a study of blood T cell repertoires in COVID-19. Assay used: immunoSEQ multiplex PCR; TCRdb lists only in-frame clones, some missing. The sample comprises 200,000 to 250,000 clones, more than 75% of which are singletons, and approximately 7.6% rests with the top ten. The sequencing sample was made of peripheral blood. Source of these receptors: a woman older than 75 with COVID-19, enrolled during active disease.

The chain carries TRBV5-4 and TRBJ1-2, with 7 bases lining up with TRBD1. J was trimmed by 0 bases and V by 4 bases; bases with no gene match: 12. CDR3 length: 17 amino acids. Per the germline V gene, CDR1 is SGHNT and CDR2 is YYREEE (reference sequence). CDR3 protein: CASSPSRDRVTNYGYTF. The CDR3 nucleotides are TGTGCCAGCAGCCCTTCCCGGGACAGAGTGACTAACTATGGCTACACCTTC.

CDR3 in amino acids: CASRGVVGELFF. Here the CDR3 DNA reads TGTGCCAGCAGAGGAGTTGTCGGGGAGCTGTTTTTT. The chain carries TRBV6-5 and TRBJ2-2; D not resolved. V was trimmed by 6 bases and J by 7 bases, leaving 9 bases between them. The CDR3 runs to 12 residues. CDR1 and CDR2 from the germline V gene are MNHEY and SVGAGI.

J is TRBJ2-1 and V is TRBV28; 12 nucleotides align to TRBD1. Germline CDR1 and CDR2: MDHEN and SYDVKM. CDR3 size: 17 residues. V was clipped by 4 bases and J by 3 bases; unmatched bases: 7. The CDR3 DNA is TGTGCCAGCAGTTCCCCCCGGGACAGGGGGCGCTACAATGAGCAGTTCTTC. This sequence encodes CASSSPRDRGRYNEQFF.

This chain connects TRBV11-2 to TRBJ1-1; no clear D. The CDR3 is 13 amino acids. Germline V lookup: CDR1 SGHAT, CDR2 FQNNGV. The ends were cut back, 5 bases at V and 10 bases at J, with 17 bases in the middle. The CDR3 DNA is TGTGCCAGCAGCGAAGAATCTACCAGAGGAGCTTTCTTT. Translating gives CASSEESTRGAFF.

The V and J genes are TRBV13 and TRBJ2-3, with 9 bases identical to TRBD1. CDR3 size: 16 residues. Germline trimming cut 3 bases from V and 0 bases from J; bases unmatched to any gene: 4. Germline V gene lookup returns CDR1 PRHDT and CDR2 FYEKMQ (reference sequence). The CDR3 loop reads CASSLTGTGSTDTQYF. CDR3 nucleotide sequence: TGTGCCAGCAGCTTGACCGGGACAGGGAGCACAGATACGCAGTATTTT.

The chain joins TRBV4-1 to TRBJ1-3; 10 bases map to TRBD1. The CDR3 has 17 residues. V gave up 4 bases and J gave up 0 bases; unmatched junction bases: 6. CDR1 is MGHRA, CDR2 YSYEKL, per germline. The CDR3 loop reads CASSRGQGDSSGNTIYF. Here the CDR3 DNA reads TGCGCCAGCAGCCGCGGACAGGGGGATAGCTCTGGAAACACCATATATTTT.

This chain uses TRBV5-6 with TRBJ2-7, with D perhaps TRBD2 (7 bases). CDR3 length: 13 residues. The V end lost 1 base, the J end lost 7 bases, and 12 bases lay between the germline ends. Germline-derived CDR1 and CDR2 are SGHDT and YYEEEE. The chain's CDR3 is CASSLRGAWEQYF. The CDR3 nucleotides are TGTGCCAGCAGCTTGCGGGGGGCCTGGGAGCAGTACTTC.

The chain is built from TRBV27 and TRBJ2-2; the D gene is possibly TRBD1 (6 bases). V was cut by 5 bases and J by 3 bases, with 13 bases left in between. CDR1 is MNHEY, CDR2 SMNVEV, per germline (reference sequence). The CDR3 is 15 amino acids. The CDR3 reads CASSLDRRDTGELFF. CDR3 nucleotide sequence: TGTGCCAGCAGTCTCGACAGGAGAGACACCGGGGAGCTGTTTTTT.

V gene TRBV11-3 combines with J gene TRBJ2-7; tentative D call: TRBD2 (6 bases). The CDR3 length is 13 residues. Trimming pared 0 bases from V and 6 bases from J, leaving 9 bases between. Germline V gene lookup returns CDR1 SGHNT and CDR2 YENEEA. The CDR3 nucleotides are TGTGCCAGCAGCTTAGATGCCGGGGGCGAGCAGTACTTC. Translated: CASSLDAGGEQYF.

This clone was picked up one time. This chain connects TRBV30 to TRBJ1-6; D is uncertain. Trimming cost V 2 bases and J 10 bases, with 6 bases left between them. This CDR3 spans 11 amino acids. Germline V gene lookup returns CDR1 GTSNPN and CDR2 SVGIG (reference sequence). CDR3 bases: TGTGCCTGGAGTCTTAAATCACCCCTCCACTTT. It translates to CAWSLKSPLHF.

The CDR3 region is CASGREAGYYGYTF. The DNA of the CDR3 is TGTGCCAGCGGACGGGAGGCGGGGTACTATGGCTACACCTTC. The chain combines TRBV2 with TRBJ1-2; D remains ambiguous. Trimming shortened V by 8 bases and J by 3 bases, and 16 bases separated the two germline ends. Germline CDR1 and CDR2: SNHLY and FYNNEI. The CDR3 consists of 14 residues.

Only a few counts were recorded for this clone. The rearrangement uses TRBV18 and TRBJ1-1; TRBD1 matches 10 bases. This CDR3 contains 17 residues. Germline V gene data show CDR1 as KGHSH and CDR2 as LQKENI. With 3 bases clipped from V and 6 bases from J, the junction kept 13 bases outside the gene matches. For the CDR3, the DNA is TGTGCCAGCTCACCGCTCGGGACAGGGGCTGTTTTTTCTGAAGCTTTCTTT. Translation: CASSPLGTGAVFSEAFF. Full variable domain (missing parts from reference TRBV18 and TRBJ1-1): NAGVMQNPRHLVRRRGQEARLRCSPMKGHSHVYWYRQLPEEGLKFMVYLQKENIIDESGMPKERFSAEFPKEGPSILRIQQVVRGDSAAYFCASSPLGTGAVFSEAFFGQGTRLTVV.

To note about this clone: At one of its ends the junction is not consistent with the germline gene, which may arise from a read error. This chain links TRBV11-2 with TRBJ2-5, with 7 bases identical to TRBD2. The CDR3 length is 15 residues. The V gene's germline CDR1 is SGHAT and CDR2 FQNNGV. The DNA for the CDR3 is TGTGCCAGCAACTTAGGCTCCGCGGGAGTAGAGACCCAGTACTTC. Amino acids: CASNLGSAGVETQYF.

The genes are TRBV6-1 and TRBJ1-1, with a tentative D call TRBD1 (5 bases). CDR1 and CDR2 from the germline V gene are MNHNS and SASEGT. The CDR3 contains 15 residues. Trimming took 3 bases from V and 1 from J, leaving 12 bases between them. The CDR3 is CASSDKGRANTEAFF. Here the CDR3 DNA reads TGTGCCAGCAGTGATAAGGGCAGGGCGAACACTGAAGCTTTCTTT.

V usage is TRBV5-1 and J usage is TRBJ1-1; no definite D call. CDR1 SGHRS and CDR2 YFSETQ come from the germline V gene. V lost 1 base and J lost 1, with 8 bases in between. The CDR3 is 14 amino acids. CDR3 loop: CASSLSGANTEAFF. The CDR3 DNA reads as TGCGCCAGCAGCTTGAGCGGAGCGAACACTGAAGCTTTCTTT.

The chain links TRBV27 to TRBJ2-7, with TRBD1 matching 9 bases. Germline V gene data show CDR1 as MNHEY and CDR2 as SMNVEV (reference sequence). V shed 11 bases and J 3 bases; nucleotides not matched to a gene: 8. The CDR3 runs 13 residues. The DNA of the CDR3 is TGTGCCTGCCGGGACAGGGTGGGCTACGAGCAGTACTTC. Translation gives CACRDRVGYEQYF.

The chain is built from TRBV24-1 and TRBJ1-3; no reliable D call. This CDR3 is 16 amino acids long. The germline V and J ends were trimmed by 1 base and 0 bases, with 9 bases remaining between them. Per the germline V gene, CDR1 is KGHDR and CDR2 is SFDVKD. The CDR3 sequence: CATSDLRLYSGNTIYF. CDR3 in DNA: TGTGCCACCAGTGATTTAAGACTTTACTCTGGAAACACCATATATTTT.

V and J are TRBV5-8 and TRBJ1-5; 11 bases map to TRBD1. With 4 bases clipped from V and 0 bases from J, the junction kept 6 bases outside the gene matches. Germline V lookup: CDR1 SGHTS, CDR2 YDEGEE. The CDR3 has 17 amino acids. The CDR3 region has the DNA TGTGCCAGCAGCACCGGGACAGGGGGTTATAGCAATCAGCCCCAGCATTTT. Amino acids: CASSTGTGGYSNQPQHF.

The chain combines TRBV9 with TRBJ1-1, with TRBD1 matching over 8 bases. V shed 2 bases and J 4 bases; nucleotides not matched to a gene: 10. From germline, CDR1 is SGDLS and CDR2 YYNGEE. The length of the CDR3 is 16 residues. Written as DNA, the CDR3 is TGTGCCAGCAGCGTCGGGGCAGGGGGCGCGTCCACTGAAGCTTTCTTT. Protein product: CASSVGAGGASTEAFF.

CDR3 bases: TGTGCCAGTGGCCAGGGCTCCTACGAGCAGTACTTC. It encodes CASGQGSYEQYF. The gene calls are TRBV28 and TRBJ2-7; D is possibly TRBD1 (5 bases). The V gene's germline CDR1 is MDHEN and CDR2 SYDVKM. The V gene lost 9 bases and the J gene lost 0 bases, with 9 bases spanning the gap. This CDR3 has 12 residues.

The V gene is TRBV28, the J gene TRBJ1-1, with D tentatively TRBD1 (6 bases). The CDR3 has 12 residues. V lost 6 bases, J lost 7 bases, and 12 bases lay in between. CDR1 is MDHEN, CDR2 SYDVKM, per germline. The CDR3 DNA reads TGTGCCAGCAGCATAAACAGGGTTGAAGCTTTCTTT. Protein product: CASSINRVEAFF. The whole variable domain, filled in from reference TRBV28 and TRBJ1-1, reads DVKVTQSSRYLVKRTGEKVFLECVQDMDHENMFWYRQDPGLGLRLIYFSYDVKMKEKGDIPEGYSVSREKKERFSLILESASTNQTSMYLCASSINRVEAFFGQGTRLTVV.

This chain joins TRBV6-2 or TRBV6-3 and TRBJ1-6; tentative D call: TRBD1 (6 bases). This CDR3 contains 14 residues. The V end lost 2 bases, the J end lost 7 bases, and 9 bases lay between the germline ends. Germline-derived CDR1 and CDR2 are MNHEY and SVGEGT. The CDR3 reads CASSYRQGNSPLHF. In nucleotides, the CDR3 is TGTGCCAGCAGTTACCGGCAGGGGAATTCACCCCTCCACTTT.

The CDR3 nucleotides are TGTGCCAGCAGTACCCACGGGACAGGGCTTTACAATGAGCAGTTCTTC. Protein product: CASSTHGTGLYNEQFF. The chain is built from TRBV28 and TRBJ2-1; 9 positions agree with TRBD1. The ends lost 5 bases at V and 4 bases at J; junction bases unmatched: 9. The CDR3 is 16 amino acids. The V gene's germline CDR1 is MDHEN and CDR2 SYDVKM.

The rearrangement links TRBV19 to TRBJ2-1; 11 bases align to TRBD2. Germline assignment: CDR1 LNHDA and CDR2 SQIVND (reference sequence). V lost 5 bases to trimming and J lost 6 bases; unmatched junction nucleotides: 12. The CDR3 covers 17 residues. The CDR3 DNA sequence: TGTGCCAGTAGTGCTCTAGCGGGAGGCCCCTATGGCAATGAGCAGTTCTTC. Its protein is CASSALAGGPYGNEQFF. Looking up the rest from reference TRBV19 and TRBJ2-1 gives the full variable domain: DGGITQSPKYLFRKEGQNVTLSCEQNLNHDAMYWYRQDPGQGLRLIYYSQIVNDFQKGDIAEGYSVSREKKESFPLTVTSAQKNPTAFYLCASSALAGGPYGNEQFFGPGTRLTVL.

CDR3 region: CASSSQANTGELFF. The CDR3 DNA sequence: TGTGCCAGTAGTAGCCAGGCGAACACCGGGGAGCTGTTTTTT. The rearrangement uses TRBV19 and TRBJ2-2, with D uncertain. Trimming removed 4 bases at V and 0 bases at J, with 6 bases between. Per germline, CDR1 LNHDA and CDR2 SQIVND (reference sequence). The CDR3 loop spans 14 amino acids.

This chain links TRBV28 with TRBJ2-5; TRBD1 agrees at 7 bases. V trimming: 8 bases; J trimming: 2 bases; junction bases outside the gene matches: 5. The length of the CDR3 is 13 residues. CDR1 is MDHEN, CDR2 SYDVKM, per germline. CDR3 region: CASETGKQETQYF. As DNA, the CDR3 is TGTGCCAGCGAGACAGGGAAACAAGAGACCCAGTACTTC.